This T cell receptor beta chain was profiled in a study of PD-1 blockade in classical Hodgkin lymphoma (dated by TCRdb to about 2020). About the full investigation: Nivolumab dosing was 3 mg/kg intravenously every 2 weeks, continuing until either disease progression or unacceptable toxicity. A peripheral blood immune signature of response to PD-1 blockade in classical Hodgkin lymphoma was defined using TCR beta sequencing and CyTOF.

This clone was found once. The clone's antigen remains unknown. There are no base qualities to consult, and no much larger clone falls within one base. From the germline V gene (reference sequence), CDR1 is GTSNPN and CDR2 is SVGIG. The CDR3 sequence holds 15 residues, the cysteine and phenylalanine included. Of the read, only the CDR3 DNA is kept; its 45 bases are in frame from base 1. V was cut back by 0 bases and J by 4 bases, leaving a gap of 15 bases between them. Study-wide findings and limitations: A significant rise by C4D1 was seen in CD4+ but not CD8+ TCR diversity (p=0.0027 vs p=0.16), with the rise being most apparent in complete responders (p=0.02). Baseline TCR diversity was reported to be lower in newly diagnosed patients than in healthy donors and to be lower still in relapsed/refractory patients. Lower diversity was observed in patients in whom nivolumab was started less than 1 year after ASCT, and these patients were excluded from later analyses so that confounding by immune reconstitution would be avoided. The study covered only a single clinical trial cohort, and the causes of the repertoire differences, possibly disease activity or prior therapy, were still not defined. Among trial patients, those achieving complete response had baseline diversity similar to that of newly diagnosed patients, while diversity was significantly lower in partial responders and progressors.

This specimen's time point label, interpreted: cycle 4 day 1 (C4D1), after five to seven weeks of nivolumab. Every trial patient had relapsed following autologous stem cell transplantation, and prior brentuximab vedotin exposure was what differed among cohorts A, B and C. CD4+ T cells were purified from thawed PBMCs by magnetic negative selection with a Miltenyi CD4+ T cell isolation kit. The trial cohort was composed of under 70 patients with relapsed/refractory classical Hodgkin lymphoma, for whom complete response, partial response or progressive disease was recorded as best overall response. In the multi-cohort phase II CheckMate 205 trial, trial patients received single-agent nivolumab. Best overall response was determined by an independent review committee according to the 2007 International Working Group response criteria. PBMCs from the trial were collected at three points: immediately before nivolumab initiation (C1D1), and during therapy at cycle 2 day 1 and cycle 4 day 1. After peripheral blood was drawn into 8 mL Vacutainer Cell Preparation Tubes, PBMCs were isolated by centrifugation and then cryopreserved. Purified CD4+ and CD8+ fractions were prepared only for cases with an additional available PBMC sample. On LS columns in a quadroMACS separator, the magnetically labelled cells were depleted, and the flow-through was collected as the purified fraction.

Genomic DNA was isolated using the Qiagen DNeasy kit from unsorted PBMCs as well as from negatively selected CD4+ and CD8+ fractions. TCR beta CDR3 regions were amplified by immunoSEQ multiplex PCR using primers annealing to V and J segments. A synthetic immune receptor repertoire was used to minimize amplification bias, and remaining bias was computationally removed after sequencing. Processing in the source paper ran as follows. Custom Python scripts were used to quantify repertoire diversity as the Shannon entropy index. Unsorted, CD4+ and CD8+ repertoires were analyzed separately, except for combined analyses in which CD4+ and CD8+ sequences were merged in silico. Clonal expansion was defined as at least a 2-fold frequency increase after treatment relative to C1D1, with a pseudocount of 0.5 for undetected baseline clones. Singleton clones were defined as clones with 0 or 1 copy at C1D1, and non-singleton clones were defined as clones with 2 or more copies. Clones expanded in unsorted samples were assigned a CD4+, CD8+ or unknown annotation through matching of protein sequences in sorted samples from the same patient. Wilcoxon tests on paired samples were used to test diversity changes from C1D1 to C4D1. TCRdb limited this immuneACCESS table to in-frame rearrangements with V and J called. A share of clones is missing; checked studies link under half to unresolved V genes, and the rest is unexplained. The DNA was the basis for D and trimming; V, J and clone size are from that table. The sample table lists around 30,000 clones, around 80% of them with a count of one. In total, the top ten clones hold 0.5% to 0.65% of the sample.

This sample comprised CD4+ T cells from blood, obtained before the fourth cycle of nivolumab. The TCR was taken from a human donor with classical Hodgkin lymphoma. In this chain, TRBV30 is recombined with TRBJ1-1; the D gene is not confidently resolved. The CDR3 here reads CAWSVLAGGPTEAFF. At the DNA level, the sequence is TGTGCCTGGAGTGTACTAGCGGGAGGGCCCACTGAAGCTTTCTTT. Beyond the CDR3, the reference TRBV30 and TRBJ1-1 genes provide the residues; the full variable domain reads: SQTIHQWPATLVQPVGSPLSLECTVEGTSNPNLYWYRQAAGRGLQLLFYSVGIGQISSEVPQNLSASRPQDRQFILSSKKLLLSDSGFYLCAWSVLAGGPTEAFFGQGTRLTVV.